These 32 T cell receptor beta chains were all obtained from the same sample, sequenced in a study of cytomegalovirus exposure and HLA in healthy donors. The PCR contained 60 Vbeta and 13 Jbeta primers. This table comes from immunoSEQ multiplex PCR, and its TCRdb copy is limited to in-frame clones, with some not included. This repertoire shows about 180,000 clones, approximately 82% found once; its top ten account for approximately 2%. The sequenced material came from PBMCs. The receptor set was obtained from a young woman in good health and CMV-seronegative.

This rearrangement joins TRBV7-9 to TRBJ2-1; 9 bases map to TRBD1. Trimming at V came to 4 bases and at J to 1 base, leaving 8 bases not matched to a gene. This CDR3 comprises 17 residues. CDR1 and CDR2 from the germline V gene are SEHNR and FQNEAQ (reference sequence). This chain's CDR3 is CASSSGQGAASYNEQFF. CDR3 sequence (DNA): TGTGCCAGCAGCTCGGGACAGGGAGCAGCATCCTACAATGAGCAGTTCTTC.

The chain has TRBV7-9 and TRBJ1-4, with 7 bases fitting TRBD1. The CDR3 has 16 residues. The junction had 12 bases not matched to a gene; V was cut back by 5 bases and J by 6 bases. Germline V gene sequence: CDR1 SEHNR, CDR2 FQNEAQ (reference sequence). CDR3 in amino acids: CASSDHPGQIYEKLFF. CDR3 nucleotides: TGTGCCAGCAGCGACCACCCGGGACAGATATATGAAAAACTGTTTTTT.

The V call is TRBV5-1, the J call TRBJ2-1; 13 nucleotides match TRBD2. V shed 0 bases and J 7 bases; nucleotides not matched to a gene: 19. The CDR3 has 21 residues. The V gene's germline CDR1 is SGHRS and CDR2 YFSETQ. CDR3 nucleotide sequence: TGCGCCAGCAGCTTGGAACTAGCGGGGGGGCTACGATATGCGCCCCTTAATGAGCAGTTCTTC. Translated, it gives CASSLELAGGLRYAPLNEQFF.

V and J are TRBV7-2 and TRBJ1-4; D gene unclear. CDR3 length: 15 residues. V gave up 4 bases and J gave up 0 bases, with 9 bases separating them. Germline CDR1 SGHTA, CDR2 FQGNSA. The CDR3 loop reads CASSSQVATNEKLFF. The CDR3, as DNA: TGTGCCAGCAGCTCCCAAGTAGCAACTAATGAAAAACTGTTTTTT.

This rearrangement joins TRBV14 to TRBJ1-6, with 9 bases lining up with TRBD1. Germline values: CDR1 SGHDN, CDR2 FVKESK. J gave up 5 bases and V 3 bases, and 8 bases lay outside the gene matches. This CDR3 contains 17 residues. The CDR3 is CASSHPTGQGNNSPLHF. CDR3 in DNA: TGTGCCAGCAGCCACCCGACGGGACAGGGTAATAATTCACCCCTCCACTTT. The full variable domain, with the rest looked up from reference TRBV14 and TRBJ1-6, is EAGVTQFPSHSVIEKGQTVTLRCDPISGHDNLYWYRRVMGKEIKFLLHFVKESKQDESGMPNNRFLAERTGGTYSTLKVQPAELEDSGVYFCASSHPTGQGNNSPLHFGNGTRLTVT.

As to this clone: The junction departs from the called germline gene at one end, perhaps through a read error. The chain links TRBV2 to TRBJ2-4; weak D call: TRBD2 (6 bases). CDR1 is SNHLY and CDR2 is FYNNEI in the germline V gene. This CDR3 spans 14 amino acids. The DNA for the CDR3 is TGTGCCAGCAGGGGGTGGGAGGCCAAAAACAGTCAGTACTTC. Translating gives CASRGWEAKNSQYF.

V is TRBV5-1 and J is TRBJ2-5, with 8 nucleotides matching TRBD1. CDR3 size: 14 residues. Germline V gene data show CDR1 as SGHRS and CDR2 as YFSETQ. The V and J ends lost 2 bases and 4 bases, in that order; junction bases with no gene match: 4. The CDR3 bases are TGCGCCAGCAGCTTAGGACAGGGAGGAGAGACCCAGTACTTC. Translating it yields CASSLGQGGETQYF.

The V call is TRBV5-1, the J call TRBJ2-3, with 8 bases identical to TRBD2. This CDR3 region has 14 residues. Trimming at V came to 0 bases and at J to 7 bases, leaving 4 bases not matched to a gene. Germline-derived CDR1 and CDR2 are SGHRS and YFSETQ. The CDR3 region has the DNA TGCGCCAGCAGCTTGGGGACTAGCCCTTATACGCAGTATTTT. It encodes CASSLGTSPYTQYF. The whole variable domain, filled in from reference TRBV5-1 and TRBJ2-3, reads KAGVTQTPRYLIKTRGQQVTLSCSPISGHRSVSWYQQTPGQGLQFLFEYFSETQRNKGNFPGRFSGRQFSNSRSEMNVSTLELGDSALYLCASSLGTSPYTQYFGPGTRLTVL.

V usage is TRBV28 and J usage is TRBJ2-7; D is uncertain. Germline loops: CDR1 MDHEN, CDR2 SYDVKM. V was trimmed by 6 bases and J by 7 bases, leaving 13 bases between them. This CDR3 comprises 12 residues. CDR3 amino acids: CASSRPLREQYF. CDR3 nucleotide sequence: TGTGCCAGCAGCCGCCCCCTGAGGGAGCAGTACTTC. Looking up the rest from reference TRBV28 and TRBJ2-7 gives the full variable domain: DVKVTQSSRYLVKRTGEKVFLECVQDMDHENMFWYRQDPGLGLRLIYFSYDVKMKEKGDIPEGYSVSREKKERFSLILESASTNQTSMYLCASSRPLREQYFGPGTRLTVT.

CDR3 DNA: TGTGCCACCAGCCGCCACAGGGGGCCGAACACTGAAGCTTTCTTT. Translation gives CATSRHRGPNTEAFF. The chain has TRBV15 and TRBJ1-1; 9 bases agree with TRBD1. The germline CDR1 and CDR2 sequences are LNHNV and YYDKDF (reference sequence). CDR3 size: 15 residues. J was trimmed by 1 base and V by 5 bases; bases with no gene match: 5.

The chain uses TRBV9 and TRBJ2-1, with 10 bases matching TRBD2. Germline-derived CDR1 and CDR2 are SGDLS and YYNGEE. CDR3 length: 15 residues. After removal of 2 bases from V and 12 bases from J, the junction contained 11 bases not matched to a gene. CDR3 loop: CASSVTSGTTRLQFF. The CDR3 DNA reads TGTGCCAGCAGCGTTACTAGCGGGACGACGAGGTTGCAGTTCTTC.

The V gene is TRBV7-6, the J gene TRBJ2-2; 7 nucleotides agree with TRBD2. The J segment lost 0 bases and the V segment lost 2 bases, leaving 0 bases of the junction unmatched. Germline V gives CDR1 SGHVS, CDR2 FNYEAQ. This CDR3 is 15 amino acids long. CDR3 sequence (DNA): TGTGCCAGCAGCTTACTAGCGGCGAACACCGGGGAGCTGTTTTTT. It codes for CASSLLAANTGELFF.

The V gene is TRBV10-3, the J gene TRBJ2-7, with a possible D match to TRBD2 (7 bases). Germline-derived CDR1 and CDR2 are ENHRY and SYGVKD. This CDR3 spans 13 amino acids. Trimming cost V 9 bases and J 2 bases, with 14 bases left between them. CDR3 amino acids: CAIRGGGTYEQYF. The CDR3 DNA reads TGTGCCATTAGGGGGGGAGGAACCTACGAGCAGTACTTC.

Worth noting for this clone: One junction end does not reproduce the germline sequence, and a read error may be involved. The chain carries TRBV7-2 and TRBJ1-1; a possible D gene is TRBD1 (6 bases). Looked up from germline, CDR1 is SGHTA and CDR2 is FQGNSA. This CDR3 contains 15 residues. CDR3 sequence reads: CASSQTPGENTEASF. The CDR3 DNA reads TGTGCCAGCAGCCAGACCCCAGGGGAGAACACTGAAGCTTCCTTT.

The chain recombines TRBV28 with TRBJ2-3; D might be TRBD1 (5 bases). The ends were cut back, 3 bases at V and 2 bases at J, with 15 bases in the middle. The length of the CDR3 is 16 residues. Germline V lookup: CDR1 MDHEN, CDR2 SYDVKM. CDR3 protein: CASSFGGVGDTDTQYF. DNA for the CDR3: TGTGCCAGCAGTTTCGGTGGGGTAGGGGACACAGATACGCAGTATTTT.

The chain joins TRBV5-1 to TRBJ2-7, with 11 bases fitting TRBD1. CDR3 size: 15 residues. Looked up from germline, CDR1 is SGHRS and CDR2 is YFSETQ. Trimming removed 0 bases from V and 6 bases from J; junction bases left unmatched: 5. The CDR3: CASSLVGTGGFEQYF. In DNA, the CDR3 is TGCGCCAGCAGCTTGGTGGGGACAGGGGGGTTCGAGCAGTACTTC.

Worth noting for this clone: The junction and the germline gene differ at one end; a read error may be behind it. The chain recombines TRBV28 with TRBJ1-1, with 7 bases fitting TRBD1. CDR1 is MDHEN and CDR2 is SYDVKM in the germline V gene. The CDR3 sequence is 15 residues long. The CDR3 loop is CASSSGQDLNTEAFF. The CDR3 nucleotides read TGTGCCAGCAGTTCCGGACAGGACCTGAACACTGAGGCTTTCTTT.

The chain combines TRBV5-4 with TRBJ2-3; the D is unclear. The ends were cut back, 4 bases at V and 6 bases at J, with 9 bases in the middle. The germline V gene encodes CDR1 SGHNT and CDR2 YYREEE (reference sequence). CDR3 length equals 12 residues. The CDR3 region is CASSVYADTQYF. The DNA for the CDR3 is TGTGCCAGCAGCGTATACGCGGATACGCAGTATTTT.

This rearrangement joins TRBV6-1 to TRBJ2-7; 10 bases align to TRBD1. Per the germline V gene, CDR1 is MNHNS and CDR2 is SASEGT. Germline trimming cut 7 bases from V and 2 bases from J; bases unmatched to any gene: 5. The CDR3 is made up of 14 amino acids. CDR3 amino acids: CASNPGQGTYEQYF. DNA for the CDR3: TGTGCCAGCAACCCGGGACAGGGGACCTACGAGCAGTACTTC.

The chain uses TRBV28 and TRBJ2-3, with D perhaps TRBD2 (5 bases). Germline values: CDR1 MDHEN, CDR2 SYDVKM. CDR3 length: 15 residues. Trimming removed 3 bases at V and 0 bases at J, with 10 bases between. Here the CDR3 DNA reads TGTGCCAGCAGTTTCGGGGAGACCAGCACAGATACGCAGTATTTT. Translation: CASSFGETSTDTQYF.

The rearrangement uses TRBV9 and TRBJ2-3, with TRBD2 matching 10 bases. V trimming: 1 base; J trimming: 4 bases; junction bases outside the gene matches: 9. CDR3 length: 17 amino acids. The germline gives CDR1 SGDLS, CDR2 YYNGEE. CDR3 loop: CASSVWGSGRAADTQYF. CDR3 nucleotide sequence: TGTGCCAGCAGCGTATGGGGAAGCGGGAGGGCCGCAGATACGCAGTATTTT.

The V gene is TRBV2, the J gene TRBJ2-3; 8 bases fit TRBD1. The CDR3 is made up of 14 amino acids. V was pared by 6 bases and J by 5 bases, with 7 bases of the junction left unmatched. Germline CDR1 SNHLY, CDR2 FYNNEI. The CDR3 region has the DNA TGTGCCAGCAGCCAGGGGGCAGTAGGAGATACGCAGTATTTT. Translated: CASSQGAVGDTQYF.

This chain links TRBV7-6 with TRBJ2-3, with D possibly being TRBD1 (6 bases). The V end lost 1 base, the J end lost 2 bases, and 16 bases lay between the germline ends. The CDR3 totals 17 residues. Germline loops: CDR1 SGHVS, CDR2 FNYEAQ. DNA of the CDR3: TGTGCCAGCAGCTTAGGGGGGCGAGTGTGGAACACAGATACGCAGTATTTT. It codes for CASSLGGRVWNTDTQYF.

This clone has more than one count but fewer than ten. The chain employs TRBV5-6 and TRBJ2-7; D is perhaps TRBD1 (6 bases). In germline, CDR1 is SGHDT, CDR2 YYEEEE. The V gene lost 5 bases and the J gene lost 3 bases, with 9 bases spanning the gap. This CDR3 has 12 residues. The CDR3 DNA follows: TGTGCCAGCAGACAGGGCATCTACGAGCAGTACTTC. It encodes CASRQGIYEQYF.

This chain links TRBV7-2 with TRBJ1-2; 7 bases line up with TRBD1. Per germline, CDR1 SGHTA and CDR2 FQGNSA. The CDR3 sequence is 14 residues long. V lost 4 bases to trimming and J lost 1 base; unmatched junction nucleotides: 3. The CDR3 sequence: CASSSDRLNYGYTF. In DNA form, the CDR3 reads TGTGCCAGCAGCTCGGACAGGCTTAACTATGGCTACACCTTC. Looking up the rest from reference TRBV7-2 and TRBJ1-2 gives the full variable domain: GAGVSQSPSNKVTEKGKDVELRCDPISGHTALYWYRQSLGQGLEFLIYFQGNSAPDKSGLPSDRFSAERTGGSVSTLTIQRTQQEDSAVYLCASSSDRLNYGYTFGSGTRLTVV.

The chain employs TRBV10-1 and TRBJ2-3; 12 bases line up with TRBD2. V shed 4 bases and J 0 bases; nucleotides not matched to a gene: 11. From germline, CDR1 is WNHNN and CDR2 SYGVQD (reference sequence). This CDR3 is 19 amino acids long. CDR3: CASSAVPGLAGGSTDTQYF. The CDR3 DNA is TGCGCCAGCAGTGCGGTCCCGGGACTAGCGGGCGGCAGCACAGATACGCAGTATTTT.

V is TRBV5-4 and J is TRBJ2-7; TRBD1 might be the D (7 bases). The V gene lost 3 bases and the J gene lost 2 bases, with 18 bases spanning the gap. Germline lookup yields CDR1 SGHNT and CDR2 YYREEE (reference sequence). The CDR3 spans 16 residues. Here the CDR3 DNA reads TGTGCCAGCAGCTGGGGGTTGACAGGGAGGACCTACGAGCAGTACTTC. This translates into CASSWGLTGRTYEQYF.

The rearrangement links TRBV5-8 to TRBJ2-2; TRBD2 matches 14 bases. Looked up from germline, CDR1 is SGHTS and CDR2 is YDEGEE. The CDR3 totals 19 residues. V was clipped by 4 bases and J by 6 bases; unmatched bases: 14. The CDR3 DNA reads TGTGCCAGCAGCCACCTTCAATACCGACTAGCGGGAGGGCCCGGGGAGCTGTTTTTT. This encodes CASSHLQYRLAGGPGELFF.

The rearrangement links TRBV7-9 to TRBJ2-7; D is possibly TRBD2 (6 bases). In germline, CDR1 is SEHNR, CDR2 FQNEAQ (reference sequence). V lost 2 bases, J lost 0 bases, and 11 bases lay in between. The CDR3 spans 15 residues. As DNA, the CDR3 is TGTGCCAGCAGCTTAAAGGGGACTGGCTCCTACGAGCAGTACTTC. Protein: CASSLKGTGSYEQYF.

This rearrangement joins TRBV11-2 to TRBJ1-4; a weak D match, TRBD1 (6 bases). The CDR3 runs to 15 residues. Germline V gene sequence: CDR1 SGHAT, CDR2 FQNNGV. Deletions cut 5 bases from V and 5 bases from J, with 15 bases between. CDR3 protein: CASSPRAGANEKLFF. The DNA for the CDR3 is TGTGCCAGCAGCCCCAGGGCAGGGGCGAATGAAAAACTGTTTTTT.

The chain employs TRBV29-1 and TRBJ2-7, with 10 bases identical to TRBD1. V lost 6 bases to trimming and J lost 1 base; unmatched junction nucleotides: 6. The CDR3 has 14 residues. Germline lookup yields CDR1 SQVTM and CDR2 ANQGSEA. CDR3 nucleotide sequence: TGCAGCGTGGGGCGGACAGGGGGTTCCTACGAGCAGTACTTC. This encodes CSVGRTGGSYEQYF.

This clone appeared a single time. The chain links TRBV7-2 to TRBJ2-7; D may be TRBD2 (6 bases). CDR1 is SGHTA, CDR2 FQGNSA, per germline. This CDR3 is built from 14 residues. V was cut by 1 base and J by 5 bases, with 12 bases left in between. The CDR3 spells CASSLGRGFDEQYF. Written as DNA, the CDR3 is TGTGCCAGCAGCTTAGGTCGGGGGTTTGACGAGCAGTACTTC.